This T cell receptor (beta chain) was retrieved from a study of PD-1 blockade in classical Hodgkin lymphoma. TCRdb's table, derived via immunoSEQ multiplex PCR, lists solely in-frame clones and lacks some. This sample has 50,000 or so clones, with roughly 66% found just once. The patients all showed relapse after autologous stem cell transplantation, while their brentuximab vedotin exposure varied. The best responses consisted of complete response, partial response or progressive disease. CDR3 length: 13 amino acids. CDR1 and CDR2 from the germline V gene are SGHTA and FQGNSA. Between the trimmed V and J ends, which lost 3 bases and 5 bases, there was a span of 8 bases. This clone has a single count.

This receptor was identified in a human donor with classical Hodgkin lymphoma. J is TRBJ2-1 and V is TRBV7-2; no reliable D call. The sequencing here drew on peripheral blood mononuclear cells (PBMCs), taken before the second cycle of nivolumab. The CDR3 region is CASSFVSNNEQFF. Written as DNA, the CDR3 is TGTGCCAGCAGCTTTGTTAGCAACAATGAGCAGTTCTTC. Complete variable domain (other parts from reference TRBV7-2 and TRBJ2-1): GAGVSQSPSNKVTEKGKDVELRCDPISGHTALYWYRQSLGQGLEFLIYFQGNSAPDKSGLPSDRFSAERTGGSVSTLTIQRTQQEDSAVYLCASSFVSNNEQFFGPGTRLTVL.